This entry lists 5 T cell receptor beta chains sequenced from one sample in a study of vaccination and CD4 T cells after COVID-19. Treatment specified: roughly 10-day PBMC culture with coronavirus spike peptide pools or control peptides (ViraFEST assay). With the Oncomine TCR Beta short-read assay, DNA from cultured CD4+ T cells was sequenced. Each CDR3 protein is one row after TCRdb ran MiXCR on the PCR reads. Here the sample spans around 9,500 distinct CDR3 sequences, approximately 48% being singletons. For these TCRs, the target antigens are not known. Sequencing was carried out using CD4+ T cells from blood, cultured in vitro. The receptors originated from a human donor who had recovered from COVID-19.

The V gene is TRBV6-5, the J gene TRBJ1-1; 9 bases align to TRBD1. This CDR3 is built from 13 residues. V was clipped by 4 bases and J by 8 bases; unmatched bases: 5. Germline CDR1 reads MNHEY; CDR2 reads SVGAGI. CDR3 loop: CASSSHRGLEAFF. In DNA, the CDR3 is TGTGCCAGCAGTTCGCACAGGGGGCTGGAAGCTTTCTTT.

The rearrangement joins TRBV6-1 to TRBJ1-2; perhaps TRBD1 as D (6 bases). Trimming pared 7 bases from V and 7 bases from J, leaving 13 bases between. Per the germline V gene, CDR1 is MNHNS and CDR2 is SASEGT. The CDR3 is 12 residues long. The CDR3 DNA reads TGTGCCAGCACCATCAGGGGTGGTGGCTACACCTTC. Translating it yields CASTIRGGGYTF.

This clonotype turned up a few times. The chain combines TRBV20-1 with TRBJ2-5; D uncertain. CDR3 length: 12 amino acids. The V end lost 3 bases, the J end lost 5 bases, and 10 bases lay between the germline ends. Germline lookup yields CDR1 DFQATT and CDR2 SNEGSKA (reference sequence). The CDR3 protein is CSASNLGETQYF. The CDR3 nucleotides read TGCAGTGCTAGTAACCTAGGGGAGACCCAGTACTTC.

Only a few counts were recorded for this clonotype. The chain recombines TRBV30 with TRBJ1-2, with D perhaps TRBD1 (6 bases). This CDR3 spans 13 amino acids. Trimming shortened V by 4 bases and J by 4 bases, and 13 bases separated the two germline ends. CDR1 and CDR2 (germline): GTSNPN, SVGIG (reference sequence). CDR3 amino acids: CAWKRAGVYGYTF. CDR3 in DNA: TGTGCCTGGAAGAGGGCAGGGGTCTATGGCTACACCTTC.

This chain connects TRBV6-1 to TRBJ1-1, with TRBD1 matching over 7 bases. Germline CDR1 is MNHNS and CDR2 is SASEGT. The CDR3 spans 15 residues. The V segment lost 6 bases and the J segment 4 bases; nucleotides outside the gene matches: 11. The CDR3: CASSPLQGTGTEAFF. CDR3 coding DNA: TGTGCCAGCAGCCCCCTACAGGGGACGGGCACTGAAGCTTTCTTT.